This T cell receptor (beta chain) is from a study of T cell repertoires in cytomegalovirus infection. On the study more broadly: Recently described HLA-C-restricted plus well-studied HLA-B-restricted CMV epitopes were used. Indications of both CMV infection and matching HLA type were provided by public TCR beta signatures.

One entry per CDR3 protein, called by TCRdb with MiXCR from the reads. This table has hundreds of thousands of distinct CDR3 sequences, 32% appearing once. With regard to this clonotype: Its antigen remains unidentified.

Study findings and constraints: Accumulated public TCR beta family frequency recognized individuals carrying CMV together with the relevant HLA. CMV-specific TCR beta clonotypes restricted by HLA-C dominated the ex vivo response.

Sequenced here: cultured CD8+ T cells from PBMCs, sampled from culture after CMV antigen stimulation. The receptor was isolated from a human donor in good health (CMV status not recorded). Some clones in this sample may be carry-over from other donors' samples.

The DNA for the CDR3 is TGTGCCATCAGTGTCAAAGGGGACAGGGGGAGGTATGGCTACACCTTC. It translates to CAISVKGDRGRYGYTF. V is TRBV10-3 and J is TRBJ1-2; the match to TRBD1 covers 11 bases. The CDR3 length is 16 residues. Germline V CDR1 and CDR2: ENHRY, SYGVKD. The J segment lost 5 bases and the V segment lost 4 bases, leaving 9 bases of the junction unmatched.